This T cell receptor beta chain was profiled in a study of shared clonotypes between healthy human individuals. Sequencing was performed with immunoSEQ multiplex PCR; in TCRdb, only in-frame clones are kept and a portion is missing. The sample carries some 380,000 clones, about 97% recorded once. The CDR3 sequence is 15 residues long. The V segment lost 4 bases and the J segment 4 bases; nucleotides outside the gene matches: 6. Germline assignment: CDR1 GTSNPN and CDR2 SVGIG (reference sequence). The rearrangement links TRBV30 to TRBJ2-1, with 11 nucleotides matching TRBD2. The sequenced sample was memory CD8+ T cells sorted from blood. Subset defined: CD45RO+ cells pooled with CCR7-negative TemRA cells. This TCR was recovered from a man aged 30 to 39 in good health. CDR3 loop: CAWTTGTSGYNEQFF. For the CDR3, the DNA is TGTGCCTGGACCACCGGGACTAGCGGTTACAATGAGCAGTTCTTC.